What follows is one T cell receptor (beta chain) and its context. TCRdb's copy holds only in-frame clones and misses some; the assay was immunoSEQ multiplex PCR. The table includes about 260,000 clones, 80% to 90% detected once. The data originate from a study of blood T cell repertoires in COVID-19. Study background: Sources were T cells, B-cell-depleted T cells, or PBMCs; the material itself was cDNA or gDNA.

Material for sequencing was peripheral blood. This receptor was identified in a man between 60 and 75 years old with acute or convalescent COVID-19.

The CDR3 coding sequence is TGCAGCGTGGGGGACTACTACGAGCAGTACTTC. It yields the protein CSVGDYYEQYF. The V and J genes are TRBV29-1 and TRBJ2-7, with 7 nucleotides matching TRBD2. In germline, CDR1 is SQVTM, CDR2 ANQGSEA. V shed 6 bases, J shed 3 bases, and the junction held 2 bases outside the gene matches. The CDR3 spans 11 residues.